This T cell receptor (beta chain) was identified during a study of blood T cell repertoires in COVID-19 (dated by TCRdb to about 2020). Describing the broader study: Samples from collaborators originated in the United States, Italy and Spain and spanned both the acute and convalescent phases of COVID-19. Subjects who had been exposed to COVID-19, were actively infected with it, or had recovered from it provided the deeply sampled blood TCRbeta repertoires that made up the dataset. Where available, HLA class I and class II types were taken from metadata supplied by the sample provider and were not determined by assay-based typing. The material from the prospective study consisted of cDNA or gDNA derived from T cells, B-cell-depleted T cells, or PBMCs. Sample metadata almost always included a de-identified subject ID, COVID-19 status, age in years and sex. The samples were drawn from the first 160 participants of the ongoing ImmuneRACE study and from some 1,300 subjects provided by 6 global collaborators. A freely available public database, intended as a resource for researchers studying the immune response to SARS-CoV-2, is where the repertoires were released.

At one collaborating source in Seattle, patients were enrolled during active infection and were followed longitudinally through the course of disease. Each collaborating institution followed its own protocols to collect whole blood in K2EDTA tubes. For TCRbeta analysis, collaborators shipped samples as frozen whole blood, isolated PBMCs, or DNA extracted from either of those sample types. Of note for this clone: The antigen it recognizes is unknown. No clone much larger than this one lies a single base away; base qualities are absent.

Study-wide conclusions, independent of this receptor: The quantity of clinical and demographic metadata differed by source and by participant and was supplied without curation.

Taken from the germline V gene, the CDR1 and CDR2 loops are SNHLY and FYNNEI. Reading from cysteine to phenylalanine, the CDR3 counts 14 amino acids. Only CDR3 DNA is held: 42 bases, read in frame from base 1. V sheds 1 base and J sheds 2 bases, leaving 8 bases between their ends. The immunoSEQ Assay, a bias-controlled multiplex PCR, was used to amplify TCRbeta CDR3 regions from genomic DNA. Per the source publication's procedure: Nucleated cell counts per sample were estimated from amplification of reference gene primers within the assay. To quantify the absolute abundance of each unique TCRbeta CDR3 rearrangement, sequence reads were collapsed and filtered. For each sample, productive Simpson clonality was calculated by taking the square root of Simpson's diversity index across productive rearrangements. The clones in this table, taken by TCRdb from immuneACCESS, are in-frame only. Not every clone is retained; where verified, under half of the shortfall comes from an unresolved V gene, and the cause of the rest is unknown. V and J calls plus clone size are reproduced from that table; the DNA served to infer D and trimming. The sample records 300,000 to 400,000 clones, roughly 86% of which are singletons. Just over 9.5% of the sample goes to the ten largest clones.

Sequenced sample: peripheral blood. Recombination connected TRBV2 to TRBJ1-2; the D gene is perhaps TRBD1, on 6 matching bases. The receptor's source is a man aged 25 to 40 with COVID-19, enrolled during active disease. Here is the DNA: TGTGCCAGCAGTGAAGGGACAGCCAACTATGGCTACACCTTC. This is translated as CASSEGTANYGYTF. Where the CDR3 stops, the reference TRBV2 and TRBJ1-2 genes take over; the full variable domain is EPEVTQTPSHQVTQMGQEVILRCVPISNHLYFYWYRQILGQKVEFLVSFYNNEISEKSEIFDDQFSVERPDGSNFTLKIRSTKLEDSAMYFCASSEGTANYGYTFGSGTRLTVV.